The following is a TCR beta chain sequence with its context. The data are from a study of radiation and T cells in renal cell carcinoma. Clones were read by immunoSEQ multiplex PCR, and TCRdb kept only the in-frame ones, dropping some. The repertoire has about 86,000 clones, 85% of them found once; the top ten carry approximately 8.6%. The V end lost 3 bases, the J end lost 0 bases, and 17 bases lay between the germline ends. This CDR3 is 17 amino acids long. Germline V gene lookup returns CDR1 MGHRA and CDR2 YSYEKL. Time point indicated: blood 4 weeks post-SBRT, at nephrectomy. Treatment in this sample: 15 Gy SBRT to primary tumor, nephrectomy 4 weeks later. Serial blood draws occurred at baseline and 2 and 4 weeks post-SBRT. The patient's renal cell carcinoma had clear cell pathology.

The rearrangement joins TRBV4-1 to TRBJ1-2; tentative D call: TRBD1 (6 bases). Source: blood, taken from a patient whose treatment included radiotherapy and nephrectomy. This clonotype was sampled from a man in his forties or fifties with renal cell carcinoma. CDR3 sequence (DNA): TGCGCCAGCAGCCAGAACAGGGACCTTTACCCTAACTATGGCTACACCTTC. Its protein is CASSQNRDLYPNYGYTF.